The sequence of this T cell receptor beta chain was determined in a study of shared T cell receptors in the human thymus. The CDR3 length is 13 residues. The V gene lost 6 bases and the J gene lost 8 bases, with 16 bases spanning the gap. Germline V gene data show CDR1 as MNHEY and CDR2 as SVGAGI. Clones were sequenced by immunoSEQ multiplex PCR, and TCRdb holds only the in-frame ones, with some missing. The profile shows more than 550,000 clones, around 85% of them singletons. These data are also associated with another study on human thymus T cells. As that report states: Donation came from healthy Finnish infants having corrective surgery for congenital heart defects. Corrective heart surgery yielded the resections from which the thymus tissue came. V and J gene usage appeared biased in thymic and blood repertoires. In unrelated individuals, thymic repertoires overlapped highly, according to related research.

This chain links TRBV6-5 with TRBJ1-2; no firm D call. Sequences were obtained from thymocytes. This clonotype was obtained from a girl less than two years old with a congenital heart defect. CDR3 DNA: TGTGCCAGCAGCCCAGCAGAGGGTAGGGGCTACACCTTC. It encodes CASSPAEGRGYTF.